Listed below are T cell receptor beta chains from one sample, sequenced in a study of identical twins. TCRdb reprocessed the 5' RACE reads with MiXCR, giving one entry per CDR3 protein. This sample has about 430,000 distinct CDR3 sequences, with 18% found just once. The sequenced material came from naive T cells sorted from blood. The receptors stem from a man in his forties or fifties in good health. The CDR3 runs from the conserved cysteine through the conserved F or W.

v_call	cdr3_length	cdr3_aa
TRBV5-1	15	CASSLEGGSYQPQHF
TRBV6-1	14	CASSPGTGLVVQYF
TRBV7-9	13	CASSTPGPGEQYF
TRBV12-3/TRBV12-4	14	CASSLGGYTDTQYF
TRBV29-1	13	CSVDETDNYGYTF
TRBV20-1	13	CSASERGNTEAFF
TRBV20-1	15	CSARDDPAGMVEQYF
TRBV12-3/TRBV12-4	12	CASGQGRDTQYF
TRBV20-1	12	CSATGGNQPQHF
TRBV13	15	CASSFLTDVTSGYTF
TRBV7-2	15	CASSLGGQLNSPLHF
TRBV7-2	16	CASSSSGGLITYEQYF
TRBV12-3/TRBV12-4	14	CASSSGTNGEKLFF
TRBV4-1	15	CASRRTGGLTDTQYF
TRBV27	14	CASSLVTSGYEQYF
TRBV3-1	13	CASSHLSGTEQYF